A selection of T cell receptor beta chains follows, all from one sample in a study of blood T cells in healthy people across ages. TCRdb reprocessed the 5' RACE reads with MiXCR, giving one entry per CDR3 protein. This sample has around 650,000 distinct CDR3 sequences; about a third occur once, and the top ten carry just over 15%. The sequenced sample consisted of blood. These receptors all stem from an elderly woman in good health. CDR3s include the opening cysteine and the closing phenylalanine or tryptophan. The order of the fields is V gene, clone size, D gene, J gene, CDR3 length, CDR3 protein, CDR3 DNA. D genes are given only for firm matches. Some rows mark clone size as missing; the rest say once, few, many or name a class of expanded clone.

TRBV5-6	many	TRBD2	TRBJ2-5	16	CASSPPGLAGGETQYF	TGTGCCAGCAGCCCCCCGGGACTAGCGGGGGGAGAGACCCAGTACTTC
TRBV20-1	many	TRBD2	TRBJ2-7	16	CSARDPSSGASYEQYF	TGCAGTGCTAGAGATCCCTCTAGCGGGGCTTCCTACGAGCAGTACTTC
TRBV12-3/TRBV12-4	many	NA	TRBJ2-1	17	CASTLAPVGRSYNEQFF	TGTGCCAGCACCCTCGCCCCCGTGGGCCGCTCCTACAATGAGCAGTTCTTC
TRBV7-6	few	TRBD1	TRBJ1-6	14	CASSLAGQGSPLHF	TGTGCCAGCAGCTTGGCGGGACAGGGATCACCCCTCCACTTT
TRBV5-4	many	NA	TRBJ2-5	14	CASTLASVQETQYF	TGTGCCAGCACCTTGGCCAGCGTACAAGAGACCCAGTACTTC
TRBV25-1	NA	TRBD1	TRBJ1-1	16	CASSQAGGMLNTEAFF	TGTGCCAGCAGTCAGGCAGGGGGTATGCTGAACACTGAAGCTTTCTTT
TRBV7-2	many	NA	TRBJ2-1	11	CASSLDSEQFF	TGTGCCAGCAGCTTAGACAGTGAGCAGTTCTTC
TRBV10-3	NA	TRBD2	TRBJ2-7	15	CAISEEGLAGYEQYF	TGTGCCATCAGTGAGGAGGGACTAGCGGGCTACGAGCAGTACTTC
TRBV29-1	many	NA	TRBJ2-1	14	CSVEFRAHYNEQFF	TGCAGCGTTGAGTTTAGGGCCCATTACAATGAGCAGTTCTTC
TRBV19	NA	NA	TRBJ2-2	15	CASRRQGGSTGELFF	TGTGCCAGTAGACGACAGGGAGGAAGCACCGGGGAGCTGTTTTTT
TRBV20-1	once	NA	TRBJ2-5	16	CSARDPSGDRTETQYF	TGCAGTGCTAGAGACCCGAGTGGGGATAGAACAGAGACCCAGTACTTC
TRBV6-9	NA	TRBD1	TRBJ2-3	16	CASSYSGDQGADTQYF	TGTGCCAGCAGTTATTCGGGGGATCAGGGGGCGGATACGCAGTATTTT
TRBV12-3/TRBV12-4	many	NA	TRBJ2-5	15	CASSLWAGSGETQYF	TGTGCCAGCAGCCTCTGGGCCGGTTCGGGTGAAACCCAGTACTTC
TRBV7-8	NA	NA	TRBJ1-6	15	CTSSLIQNYNSPLHF	TGTACCAGCAGCCTAATTCAAAACTATAATTCACCCCTCCACTTT
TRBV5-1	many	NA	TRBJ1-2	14	CASSLDAGGYGYTF	TGCGCCAGCAGCTTGGACGCGGGGGGGTATGGCTACACCTTC
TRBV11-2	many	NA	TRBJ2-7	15	CASSLKYKMVYEQYF	TGTGCCAGCAGCTTAAAGTACAAAATGGTATACGAGCAGTACTTC
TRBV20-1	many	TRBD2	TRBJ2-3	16	CSARPISGTYTDTQYF	TGCAGTGCTAGACCCATTAGCGGGACTTACACAGATACGCAGTATTTT
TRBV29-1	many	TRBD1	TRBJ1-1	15	CSGRKPGTANTEAFF	TGCAGCGGCCGTAAACCCGGGACAGCGAACACTGAAGCTTTCTTT
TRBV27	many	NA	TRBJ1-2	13	CASSFRNNYGYTF	TGTGCCAGCAGTTTCAGGAATAACTATGGCTACACCTTC
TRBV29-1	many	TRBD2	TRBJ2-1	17	CSVSYSGGPHPYNEQFF	TGCAGCGTCTCATATAGCGGGGGGCCCCACCCCTACAATGAGCAGTTCTTC
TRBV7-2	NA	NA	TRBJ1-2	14	CASSPSSANYGYTF	TGTGCCAGCAGCCCCTCGTCGGCTAACTATGGCTACACCTTC
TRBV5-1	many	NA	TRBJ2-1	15	CASSLGGESYNEQFF	TGTGCCAGCAGCTTAGGGGGGGAGTCCTACAATGAGCAGTTCTTC
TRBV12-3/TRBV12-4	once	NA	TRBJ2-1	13	CASSLGSTYEQFF	TGTGCCAGCAGCTTAGGGTCAACTTACGAGCAGTTCTTC
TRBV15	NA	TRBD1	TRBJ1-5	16	CATSRVMGQGRQPQHF	TGTGCCACCAGCAGAGTCATGGGACAGGGGAGGCAGCCCCAGCATTTT
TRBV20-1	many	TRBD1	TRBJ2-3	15	CSATPGQPSTDTQYF	TGCAGTGCTACTCCGGGACAGCCCAGCACAGATACGCAGTATTTT
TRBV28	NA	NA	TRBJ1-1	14	CASSVDTVNTEAFF	TGTGCCAGCAGTGTAGACACCGTGAACACTGAAGCTTTCTTT
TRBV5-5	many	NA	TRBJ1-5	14	CASSLGHSNQPQHF	TGTGCCAGCAGCTTGGGACATAGCAATCAGCCCCAGCATTTT
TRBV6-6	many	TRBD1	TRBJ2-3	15	CASSTTGGRTDTQYF	TGTGCCAGCAGTACGACAGGGGGAAGGACAGATACGCAGTATTTT
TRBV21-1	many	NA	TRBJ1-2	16	CASSKEAKGDGYGYTF	TGTGCCAGCAGCAAAGAGGCCAAGGGAGACGGCTATGGCTACACCTTC
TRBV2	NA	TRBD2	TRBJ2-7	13	CASSGGLAGKQYF	TGTGCCAGCAGTGGGGGACTAGCGGGCAAGCAGTACTTC
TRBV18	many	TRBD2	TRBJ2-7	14	CASSGLEGSYEQYF	TGTGCCAGCTCCGGACTAGAAGGCTCCTACGAGCAGTACTTC
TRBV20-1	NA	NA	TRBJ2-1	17	CSAIPPVRRGPYNEQFF	TGCAGTGCTATCCCACCCGTGCGACGGGGGCCCTACAATGAGCAGTTCTTC
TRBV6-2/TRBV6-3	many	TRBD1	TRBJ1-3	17	CASSSDLDRAYGNTIYF	TGTGCCAGCAGTTCCGACCTGGACAGGGCCTACGGAAACACCATATATTTT
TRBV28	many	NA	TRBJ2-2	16	CASSFGAGINTGELFF	TGTGCCAGCAGTTTTGGGGCCGGGATAAACACCGGGGAGCTGTTTTTT